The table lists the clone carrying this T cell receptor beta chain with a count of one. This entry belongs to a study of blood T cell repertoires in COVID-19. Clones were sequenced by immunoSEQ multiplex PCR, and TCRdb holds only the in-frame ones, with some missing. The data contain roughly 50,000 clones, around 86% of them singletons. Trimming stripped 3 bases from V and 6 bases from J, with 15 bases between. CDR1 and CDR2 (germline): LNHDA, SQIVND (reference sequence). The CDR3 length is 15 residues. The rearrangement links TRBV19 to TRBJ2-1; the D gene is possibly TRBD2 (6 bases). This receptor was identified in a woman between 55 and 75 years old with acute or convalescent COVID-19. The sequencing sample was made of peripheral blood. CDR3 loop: CASSIVGGLGNEQFF. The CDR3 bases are TGTGCCAGTAGTATCGTGGGAGGATTGGGCAATGAGCAGTTCTTC.